Reported below is one TCR beta chain. The specificity of this receptor is unknown. Base qualities were left out, and no much larger clone turns up one base away. The source of the sample is a study of T cell responses to AZD1222 COVID-19 vaccine (dated by TCRdb to 2020 to 2023). The study in broad terms: A total of 233 trial participants underwent TCR sequencing, of whom roughly 210 had received two doses of AZD1222 and roughly 26 had received two doses of the MenACWY control vaccine. Trial participants were enrolled into age subgroups of 18-55, 56-69 and 70-plus years, which contained roughly 140, 27 and 60 TCR-sequenced participants, respectively.

CDR1 is given as LNHDA and CDR2 as SQIVND, both from the germline V gene (reference sequence). The CDR3 has 17 amino acids, counting the end cysteine and phenylalanine. The read is trimmed to its CDR3 DNA, 51 bases read in frame from base 1. V loses 5 bases at its end and J loses 4 bases; junction bases beyond the gene matches: 13. The CDR3 regions of human TCRbeta chains were analyzed by immunosequencing. From the authors' description of their analysis: TCRs in the repertoires were compared against a reference library of SARS-CoV-2-specific TCRs that had been generated with the MIRA antigen-specificity platform. Breadth meant the fraction of unique TCRs that were SARS-CoV-2-associated, whereas depth meant the fraction of total T cells that were SARS-CoV-2-associated. Each spike-specific TCR was assigned to its reactive spike region and to a CD4 or CD8 class using the MIRA data. Log10-transformed breadth and depth values were compared by one-way ANOVA with Sidak's multiple comparisons tests. TCRdb holds this immuneACCESS table with in-frame rearrangements only. Some clones are missing; in checked studies, unresolved V genes explain under half, and the rest has no known cause. V, J and clone size derive from that table, while D and trimming were established from the DNA sequence. Counted in this sample were roughly 100,000 clones; roughly 91% of them appeared once. 7.5% to 9% of the sample is in the top ten clones.

Here is what the overall study found, with its caveats: Conclusions about previously exposed vaccinees are limited, since just 6 or 7 AZD1222 recipients were seropositive for SARS-CoV-2 at baseline. Participants were mostly white British, with more females than males. The authors suggested clonal diversity may have been underestimated. Nearly half of unique spike-specific TCRs reportedly recognized epitopes outside regions mutated in the B.1.351 and B.1.1.7 variants. The vaccine-associated CD4 TCRs covered the entire spike protein, and the dominant responses fell in regions 160-218 and 743-854. A significant rise in spike-specific TCR breadth and depth was observed after two AZD1222 doses relative to day 0 and relative to MenACWY recipients. In the small 56-69-year group, the increase in depth fell short of significance, most likely because of low power. Because no samples from the day 14 peak response were available, repertoires could be characterized only after the peak T cell response.

What the time point label conveys for this sample: about 28 days (+/-7) after the second vaccine dose. AZD1222 recipients whose second dose came at about 4 weeks and those whose second dose came at about 12 weeks were combined into one group, since spike-specific TCR depth and breadth did not differ between the two schedules. Samples from vaccinated people were obtained from the UK trials COV001 and COV002, which included a single-blind randomized controlled phase 2/3 trial of AZD1222 (ChAdOx1 nCoV-19) in healthy adults. Trial participant PBMC samples were collected at day 0 and day 28 after the second dose for TCRbeta chain sequencing.

This clonotype was sampled from an adult who received the AZD1222 COVID-19 vaccine. The chain is assembled from TRBV19 and TRBJ2-3; the central 9 bases match TRBD2. The sample in question was peripheral blood, obtained 28 days after the second AZD1222 dose. The DNA sequence follows: TGTGCCAGTAGTCCCCCCCCGGCTAGCGGGGTCTCAGATACGCAGTATTTT. Its translation reads: CASSPPPASGVSDTQYF.